This passage covers 29 T cell receptor beta chains from one sample sequenced in a study of OX40 agonist ivuxolimab in advanced cancers. Generated by immunoSEQ multiplex PCR, the TCRdb table keeps only in-frame clones and is missing some. Among 34,000 or so clones listed, about four fifths were seen once. The sample consisted of CD4+ or CD8+ T cells sorted from blood, taken in a trial of the OX40 agonist ivuxolimab. These receptors were taken from an adult with an advanced solid tumor such as melanoma, head and neck, liver or kidney cancer.

The chain combines TRBV6-5 with TRBJ1-1; weak D call: TRBD1 (5 bases). The V gene's germline CDR1 is MNHEY and CDR2 SVGAGI. This CDR3 is built from 14 residues. Trimming stripped 4 bases from V and 5 bases from J, with 14 bases between. CDR3 DNA sequence: TGTGCCAGCAGTTTGAGGGGAGGTAGGACTGAAGCTTTCTTT. Translation gives CASSLRGGRTEAFF.

The CDR3 bases are TGTGCCAGCTCCCAAGAAACTCGCCAGCCCCAGCATTTT. This gives the protein CASSQETRQPQHF. The chain carries TRBV18 and TRBJ1-5; the D is unclear. Trimming removed 6 bases at V and 7 bases at J, with 13 bases between. This CDR3 contains 13 residues. CDR1 is KGHSH, CDR2 LQKENI, per germline.

The chain couples TRBV7-2 to TRBJ1-2; 9 bases line up with TRBD1. Germline V gene sequence: CDR1 SGHTA, CDR2 FQGNSA. The CDR3 spans 16 residues. Trimming took 4 bases from V and 3 from J; bases not matched to a gene: 9. The CDR3 nucleotides are TGTGCCAGCAGCTCGGGACAGGGACCTTATTACTATGGCTACACCTTC. It yields the protein CASSSGQGPYYYGYTF.

The rearrangement uses TRBV6-4 and TRBJ2-1, with D possibly being TRBD1 or TRBD2 (5 bases each). The length of the CDR3 is 11 residues. From germline, CDR1 is MRHNA and CDR2 SNTAGT. The V gene lost 2 bases and the J gene lost 15 bases, with 11 bases spanning the gap. CDR3 coding DNA: TGTGCCAGCAGTGACGGGTCGGGGCCGTTCTTC. Protein sequence: CASSDGSGPFF.

V is TRBV7-2 and J is TRBJ2-7; 7 bases are a match to TRBD1. CDR1 is SGHTA and CDR2 is FQGNSA in the germline V gene. The CDR3 is 15 amino acids. The trim removed 1 base at V and 7 bases at J, leaving 10 bases unmatched. The DNA of the CDR3 is TGTGCCAGCAGCTTAGAAAGGGGGCGAATGAGGGAGCAGTACTTC. Translation gives CASSLERGRMREQYF.

The chain recombines TRBV7-9 with TRBJ1-2; D is unresolved. Germline-derived CDR1 and CDR2 are SEHNR and FQNEAQ (reference sequence). Trimming took 1 base from V and 7 from J, leaving 7 bases between them. The CDR3 loop spans 12 amino acids. The chain's CDR3 is CASSLGQTGYTF. The CDR3, as DNA: TGTGCCAGCAGCTTAGGTCAGACTGGCTACACCTTC.

This clone turned up a few times. This chain joins TRBV9 and TRBJ1-4; 9 bases are shared with TRBD1. V was clipped by 2 bases and J by 7 bases; unmatched bases: 6. In germline, CDR1 is SGDLS, CDR2 YYNGEE. This CDR3 has 15 residues. The CDR3 nucleotides are TGTGCCAGCAGCGTGGGACAGGGTGATACTGAAAAACTGTTTTTT. This sequence encodes CASSVGQGDTEKLFF.

This clone was counted only a few times. The rearrangement joins TRBV7-2 to TRBJ2-7; 7 bases agree with TRBD2. The CDR3 covers 13 residues. With 1 base clipped from V and 6 bases from J, the junction kept 3 bases outside the gene matches. Germline CDR1 reads SGHTA; CDR2 reads FQGNSA. CDR3 bases: TGTGCCAGCAGCTTAGTGGCGGGAGCCGAGCAGTACTTC. Residues: CASSLVAGAEQYF.

This chain links TRBV7-3 with TRBJ2-3, with D uncertain. The CDR3 is 13 residues long. Trimming took off 5 bases at V and 5 bases at J, with 11 bases between the two ends. The germline gives CDR1 SGHTA, CDR2 FQGTGA. The DNA for the CDR3 is TGTGCCAGCAGCCAAGGACCTCAAGATACGCAGTATTTT. Amino acid sequence: CASSQGPQDTQYF.

The V call is TRBV7-6, the J call TRBJ2-3; TRBD1 matches 7 bases. With V trimmed by 5 bases and J by 8 bases, 7 bases remained unmatched. Germline V gene sequence: CDR1 SGHVS, CDR2 FNYEAQ. The CDR3 is 13 residues long. The CDR3 here is CASSRETGATQYF. The DNA for the CDR3 is TGTGCCAGCAGCCGGGAAACAGGGGCTACGCAGTATTTT.

The J gene is TRBJ2-3, the V gene TRBV5-1; D gene ambiguous. V lost 2 bases and J 2 bases, leaving 9 bases between the germline ends. This CDR3 is 14 amino acids long. CDR1 is SGHRS, CDR2 YFSETQ, per germline. The chain's CDR3 is CASSLPGNTDTQYF. The CDR3 region has the DNA TGCGCCAGCAGCTTACCGGGTAACACAGATACGCAGTATTTT.

The chain carries TRBV18 and TRBJ2-7; TRBD2 might be the D (6 bases). Germline CDR1 KGHSH, CDR2 LQKENI. The CDR3 covers 16 residues. V gave up 5 bases and J gave up 2 bases, with 19 bases separating them. The CDR3 here is CASSILPGLRTYEQYF. In DNA form, the CDR3 reads TGTGCCAGCTCAATACTACCGGGACTCCGAACCTACGAGCAGTACTTC.

The V call is TRBV2, the J call TRBJ2-7; 7 bases are a match to TRBD2. V shed 5 bases and J 2 bases; nucleotides not matched to a gene: 3. The CDR3 is made up of 13 amino acids. The germline V gene encodes CDR1 SNHLY and CDR2 FYNNEI. The CDR3 nucleotides are TGTGCCAGCAGTTACAGCGGGGCCTACGAGCAGTACTTC. Residues: CASSYSGAYEQYF.

The V gene is TRBV18, the J gene TRBJ1-1, with 9 bases fitting TRBD1. With V trimmed by 1 base and J by 5 bases, 2 bases remained unmatched. The CDR3 runs 14 residues. Germline assignment: CDR1 KGHSH and CDR2 LQKENI. The CDR3 sequence: CASSPRQGETEAFF. CDR3 nucleotide sequence: TGTGCCAGCTCACCACGACAGGGGGAGACTGAAGCTTTCTTT. Together with reference TRBV18 and TRBJ1-1, the CDR3 gives the full variable domain: NAGVMQNPRHLVRRRGQEARLRCSPMKGHSHVYWYRQLPEEGLKFMVYLQKENIIDESGMPKERFSAEFPKEGPSILRIQQVVRGDSAAYFCASSPRQGETEAFFGQGTRLTVV.

The chain is built from TRBV9 and TRBJ2-5; TRBD1 matches at 9 bases. V shed 4 bases and J 1 base; nucleotides not matched to a gene: 8. This CDR3 has 16 residues. Germline loops: CDR1 SGDLS, CDR2 YYNGEE. This chain's CDR3 is CASSLWTGVGQETQYF. The CDR3 DNA reads as TGTGCCAGCAGCCTATGGACAGGGGTGGGCCAAGAGACCCAGTACTTC.

The V gene is TRBV5-1, the J gene TRBJ2-5; 10 positions agree with TRBD2. Germline lookup yields CDR1 SGHRS and CDR2 YFSETQ. V lost 4 bases, J lost 3 bases, and 3 bases stayed unmatched. The CDR3 totals 14 residues. The CDR3 nucleotides are TGCGCCAGCAGCCCTAGCGGGAGTGAAGAGACCCAGTACTTC. Protein sequence: CASSPSGSEETQYF.

The chain joins TRBV7-2 to TRBJ2-3, with D tentatively TRBD2 (5 bases). V lost 3 bases and J lost 5, with 12 bases in between. The CDR3 has 14 amino acids. CDR1 and CDR2 from the germline V gene are SGHTA and FQGNSA. CDR3: CASSLGSPLDTQYF. DNA for the CDR3: TGTGCCAGCAGCTTGGGGAGTCCGTTAGATACGCAGTATTTT.

This clone was seen a single time. The chain couples TRBV5-6 to TRBJ1-3, with no clear D. Germline V gene sequence: CDR1 SGHDT, CDR2 YYEEEE. This CDR3 has 12 residues. V was trimmed by 2 bases and J by 3 bases, leaving 3 bases between them. This chain's CDR3 is CASSFGGNTIYF. The CDR3 DNA is TGTGCCAGCAGCTTCGGTGGAAACACCATATATTTT.

The gene calls are TRBV10-3 and TRBJ2-7; 13 bases line up with TRBD2. CDR3 length: 16 residues. With 6 bases clipped from V and 4 bases from J, the junction kept 9 bases outside the gene matches. Germline V lookup: CDR1 ENHRY, CDR2 SYGVKD. The CDR3 DNA follows: TGTGCCATCAGGGGCCCCCGGACTAGCGGGAGTTACGAGCAGTACTTC. Protein: CAIRGPRTSGSYEQYF.

This chain connects TRBV6-1 to TRBJ2-7; TRBD1 is a possible D gene (5 bases). V was pared by 3 bases and J by 0 bases, with 12 bases between. CDR3 length: 15 residues. Per the germline V gene, CDR1 is MNHNS and CDR2 is SASEGT. The chain's CDR3 is CASSEQGISSYEQYF. The CDR3 coding sequence is TGTGCCAGCAGTGAGCAGGGTATCAGCTCCTACGAGCAGTACTTC.

The rearrangement uses TRBV28 and TRBJ1-4; 8 positions match TRBD1. With 5 bases clipped from V and 3 bases from J, the junction kept 8 bases outside the gene matches. The CDR3 extends over 16 amino acids. Looked up from germline, CDR1 is MDHEN and CDR2 is SYDVKM. The CDR3 nucleotides are TGTGCCAGCAGTCCGGCAGGGGGCGGAGCTAATGAAAAACTGTTTTTT. Amino acids: CASSPAGGGANEKLFF.

This clone was seen more than once but under ten times. The gene calls are TRBV6-5 and TRBJ1-2; a possible D gene is TRBD1 (5 bases). Trimming took 5 bases from V and 9 from J, leaving 19 bases between them. Germline V lookup: CDR1 MNHEY, CDR2 SVGAGI. This CDR3 comprises 14 residues. DNA for the CDR3: TGTGCCAGCAGTCCTCAGGGCCACGGGGAAAGCTACACCTTC. Encoded protein: CASSPQGHGESYTF.

This chain links TRBV28 with TRBJ2-4, with D uncertain. The CDR3 contains 17 residues. Trimming stripped 6 bases from V and 0 bases from J, with 18 bases between. Germline lookup yields CDR1 MDHEN and CDR2 SYDVKM. CDR3 sequence (DNA): TGTGCCAGCAGCTTTAGGCTACAGTTTCTAGCCAAAAACATTCAGTACTTC. As protein: CASSFRLQFLAKNIQYF. The complete variable domain, with remaining parts taken from reference TRBV28 and TRBJ2-4, reads DVKVTQSSRYLVKRTGEKVFLECVQDMDHENMFWYRQDPGLGLRLIYFSYDVKMKEKGDIPEGYSVSREKKERFSLILESASTNQTSMYLCASSFRLQFLAKNIQYFGAGTRLSVL.

This rearrangement joins TRBV6-5 to TRBJ2-7; D uncertain. This CDR3 has 11 residues. Germline V gives CDR1 MNHEY, CDR2 SVGAGI. Trimming stripped 4 bases from V and 6 bases from J, with 7 bases between. The CDR3 DNA follows: TGTGCCAGCAGTTTTTTGGGCGAGCAGTACTTC. Protein product: CASSFLGEQYF.

This sequence joins TRBV19 and TRBJ1-1, with D possibly matching TRBD1 (5 bases). Trimming left V 3 bases short and J 2 bases short, with 7 bases between. Germline V gives CDR1 LNHDA, CDR2 SQIVND (reference sequence). This CDR3 is 13 amino acids long. The CDR3 DNA is TGTGCCAGTAGTATTAGGACAAACACTGAAGCTTTCTTT. This encodes CASSIRTNTEAFF.

V usage is TRBV6-1 and J usage is TRBJ1-2; D is unresolved. With 4 bases removed from V and 1 base from J, the gap between germline ends came to 7 bases. This CDR3 region has 13 residues. Germline V gene sequence: CDR1 MNHNS, CDR2 SASEGT. This chain's CDR3 is CASSGTINYGYTF. DNA of the CDR3: TGTGCCAGCAGTGGGACGATTAACTATGGCTACACCTTC.

This clone was recorded once. The V call is TRBV9, the J call TRBJ1-3; 7 bases are shared with TRBD1. The CDR3 runs to 17 residues. CDR1 and CDR2 (germline): SGDLS, YYNGEE. The junction had 13 bases not matched to a gene; V was cut back by 3 bases and J by 4 bases. The CDR3 nucleotides are TGTGCCAGCAGCGCCCTTCCTGACAGGGTGGTGGGAAACACCATATATTTT. Its translation: CASSALPDRVVGNTIYF.

The chain has TRBV6-6 and TRBJ1-2; 7 nucleotides align to TRBD1. V trimming: 0 bases; J trimming: 4 bases; junction bases outside the gene matches: 2. The CDR3 extends over 14 amino acids. The germline gives CDR1 MNHNY, CDR2 SVGAGI (reference sequence). CDR3: CASSYSAGGYGYTF. As DNA, the CDR3 is TGTGCCAGCAGTTACTCGGCAGGGGGCTATGGCTACACCTTC.

The chain combines TRBV2 with TRBJ1-5, with 8 bases matching TRBD1. Trimming removed 5 bases from V and 4 bases from J; junction bases left unmatched: 1. Germline V gene sequence: CDR1 SNHLY, CDR2 FYNNEI. The CDR3 runs 13 residues. The CDR3 nucleotides are TGTGCCAGCAGTAGGACAGGGAATCAGCCCCAGCATTTT. It yields the protein CASSRTGNQPQHF.